This paragraph covers one TCR beta chain sequence. The sample belongs to a study of technical replicates of blood from a few donors. Profiling relied on immunoSEQ multiplex PCR, and the TCRdb table lists in-frame clones only, not all of them. This repertoire shows around 67,000 clones, approximately 84% found once; its top ten account for more than 4.5%. The sequencing input was PBMCs. The receptor's source is a human donor in good health. Some clones in this sample may be carry-over from other donors' samples.

The CDR3 DNA sequence: TGTGCCAGCAGGCCCTCAGGGTTTAATGAGCAGTTCTTC. Amino acids: CASRPSGFNEQFF. The rearrangement joins TRBV7-6 to TRBJ2-1; a possible D gene is TRBD1 (5 bases). CDR1 and CDR2 from the germline V gene are SGHVS and FNYEAQ. V lost 6 bases and J lost 7, with 13 bases in between. The CDR3 runs to 13 residues.